This T cell receptor beta chain was profiled in a study of PD-1 blockade in classical Hodgkin lymphoma (dated by TCRdb to 2018 to 2021). Turning to the overall study: Nivolumab dosing was 3 mg/kg intravenously every 2 weeks, continuing until either disease progression or unacceptable toxicity. To define a peripheral blood immune signature of response to PD-1 blockade in classical Hodgkin lymphoma, the study combined TCR beta sequencing with CyTOF. On the study overall, not on this receptor specifically: The study covered only a single clinical trial cohort, and the causes of the repertoire differences, possibly disease activity or prior therapy, were still not defined. Diversity was lower in patients who began nivolumab less than 1 year after ASCT, so these patients were left out of later analyses to avoid confounding by immune reconstitution. By C4D1, a significant rise was seen in CD4+ TCR diversity but not in CD8+ TCR diversity (p=0.0027 vs p=0.16), and the rise was most apparent among complete responders (p=0.02). Trial patients achieving complete response had baseline diversity similar to newly diagnosed patients, whereas partial responders and progressors had significantly lower diversity. Baseline TCR diversity was reported as lower in newly diagnosed patients than in healthy donors, and lower still in relapsed/refractory patients.

About this clone: The specificity of this receptor is unknown. No much larger clone is present one base from it, and per-base qualities are unavailable.

The Qiagen DNeasy kit was used to extract genomic DNA both from unsorted PBMCs and from the negatively selected CD4+ and CD8+ fractions. Using primers that anneal to V and J segments, immunoSEQ multiplex PCR amplified the TCR beta CDR3 regions. A synthetic immune receptor repertoire was used to minimize amplification bias, and any remaining bias was removed computationally after sequencing. Regarding the original processing steps: Repertoire diversity was quantified as the Shannon entropy index using custom Python scripts. Unsorted, CD4+ and CD8+ repertoires were analyzed separately, except for combined analyses in which CD4+ and CD8+ sequences were merged in silico. Clonal expansion was defined as a frequency increase of at least 2-fold after treatment compared with C1D1, and clones undetected at baseline were assigned a pseudocount of 0.5. Clones with 0 or 1 copy at C1D1 were classified as singleton clones, and clones with 2 or more copies were classified as non-singleton clones. Clones expanded in unsorted samples were annotated as CD4+, CD8+ or unknown by matching protein sequences in sorted samples from the same patient. Wilcoxon tests on paired samples were used to test changes in diversity from C1D1 to C4D1. In its TCRdb copy, this immuneACCESS table keeps in-frame sequences only and misses some clones. Where compared with another copy, unresolved V genes explain less than half of these, and the others have no known cause. V and J calls and clone size come straight from that table; D and trimming were deduced from the DNA. Here the sample has 43,000 or so clones; around 80% occur a single time. Roughly 35% of the sample is held by the ten biggest clonotypes.

Explained via the paper, the time point label denotes: cycle 4 day 1 (C4D1), after less than 7 weeks of nivolumab. Every trial patient had relapsed following autologous stem cell transplantation, and prior brentuximab vedotin exposure was what differed among cohorts A, B and C. The trial cohort comprised some 60 patients with relapsed/refractory classical Hodgkin lymphoma whose best overall responses were complete response, partial response or progressive disease. In the multi-cohort phase II CheckMate 205 trial, trial patients received single-agent nivolumab. An independent review committee assessed best overall response by applying the 2007 International Working Group response criteria. Trial PBMCs were collected just before the start of nivolumab (C1D1) and during therapy at cycle 2 day 1 and cycle 4 day 1. After peripheral blood was drawn into 8 mL Vacutainer Cell Preparation Tubes, PBMCs were isolated by centrifugation and then cryopreserved.

Relative to germline, V is 3 bases shorter and J is 0 bases shorter, with 12 bases between their ends. The CDR3, from cysteine to phenylalanine, totals 17 residues. CDR3 DNA only is kept here, 51 bases in frame from base 1. CDR1 is given as PRHDT and CDR2 as FYEKMQ, both from the germline V gene (reference sequence). The sequence came from a human donor with classical Hodgkin lymphoma. The sample in question was peripheral blood mononuclear cells (PBMCs), obtained before the fourth cycle of nivolumab. The chain is encoded by TRBV13 joined to TRBJ1-6, with a weak D call of TRBD1 (6 bases match). In nucleotides, the sequence is TGTGCCAGCAGCTTCGCCAGGGGTAGCTCCTATAATTCACCCCTCCACTTT. It is translated as CASSFARGSSYNSPLHF. With the rest looked up from the reference TRBV13 and TRBJ1-6 genes rather than sequenced, the full variable domain is AAGVIQSPRHLIKEKRETATLKCYPIPRHDTVYWYQQGPGQDPQFLISFYEKMQSDKGSIPDRFSAQQFSDYHSELNMSSLELGDSALYFCASSFARGSSYNSPLHFGNGTRLTVT.